This TCR beta chain is drawn from a study of control samples from healthy donors and cancer patients. Measured with immunoSEQ multiplex PCR; TCRdb has only the in-frame clones, and not every one. The data hold 150,000 to 200,000 clones, with approximately 94% observed a single time. Germline assignment: CDR1 ENHRY and CDR2 SYGVKD. V was pared by 4 bases and J by 3 bases, with 5 bases of the junction left unmatched. The length of the CDR3 is 14 residues. The sequence was obtained from a man younger than 45 in good health. This chain links TRBV10-3 with TRBJ1-1, with 7 bases lining up with TRBD1. Sequenced: blood. CDR3 coding DNA: TGTGCCATCAGTGGACAGGGTTGGGACACTGAAGCTTTCTTT. It specifies CAISGQGWDTEAFF.